What follows are 11 T cell receptor beta chains derived from one specimen sequenced in a study of cytomegalovirus exposure and HLA in healthy donors. TCRdb's table, derived via immunoSEQ multiplex PCR, lists solely in-frame clones and lacks some. The repertoire holds about 83,000 clones, with roughly 95% as singletons. Source material: PBMCs. All receptors derive from a woman aged 18-35 years in good health and CMV-seronegative.

This chain links TRBV7-8 with TRBJ2-5; the match to TRBD2 covers 7 bases. CDR1 and CDR2 (germline): SGHVS, FQNEAQ. The V gene end was trimmed by 3 bases and the J gene end by 4 bases; junction bases not matched to a gene: 5. The CDR3 has 14 amino acids. The CDR3 is CASSFGGVVETQYF. The CDR3 DNA follows: TGTGCCAGCAGCTTTGGGGGGGTCGTAGAGACCCAGTACTTC.

The chain is built from TRBV6-5 and TRBJ1-1; 11 positions agree with TRBD1. With V trimmed by 4 bases and J by 5 bases, 3 bases remained unmatched. Germline V gene data show CDR1 as MNHEY and CDR2 as SVGAGI. This CDR3 region has 14 residues. The CDR3 is CASSLGQGATEAFF. The CDR3 DNA is TGTGCCAGCAGTTTAGGACAGGGGGCGACTGAAGCTTTCTTT.

The rearrangement uses TRBV7-9 and TRBJ2-1, with D tentatively TRBD2 (6 bases). The germline gives CDR1 SEHNR, CDR2 FQNEAQ (reference sequence). The length of the CDR3 is 15 residues. V lost 7 bases and J lost 6, with 19 bases in between. The CDR3 protein is CASIPGVGIRNEQFF. DNA for the CDR3: TGTGCCAGCATCCCGGGGGTAGGGATCCGCAATGAGCAGTTCTTC.

The V and J genes are TRBV14 and TRBJ1-1; no definite D call. Germline values: CDR1 SGHDN, CDR2 FVKESK. The V end lost 0 bases, the J end lost 4 bases, and 12 bases lay between the germline ends. This CDR3 region has 15 residues. This chain's CDR3 is CASSQDLPRATEAFF. The CDR3 DNA reads TGTGCCAGCAGCCAAGATCTCCCCCGAGCCACTGAAGCTTTCTTT.

The V gene is TRBV10-1, the J gene TRBJ2-1, with 9 nucleotides matching TRBD2. CDR3 size: 14 residues. V shed 3 bases, J shed 7 bases, and the junction held 4 bases outside the gene matches. Germline CDR1 is WNHNN and CDR2 is SYGVQD (reference sequence). The CDR3: CASSDPGLANEQFF. CDR3 in DNA: TGCGCCAGCAGTGATCCGGGACTAGCAAATGAGCAGTTCTTC.

The genes are TRBV5-8 and TRBJ2-1; TRBD2 agrees at 8 bases. The J segment lost 7 bases and the V segment lost 2 bases, leaving 5 bases of the junction unmatched. Germline values: CDR1 SGHTS, CDR2 YDEGEE. The CDR3 consists of 14 residues. The chain's CDR3 is CASSLFGRENEQFF. In DNA form, the CDR3 reads TGTGCCAGCAGCTTATTCGGGAGGGAGAATGAGCAGTTCTTC.

V gene TRBV5-6 combines with J gene TRBJ1-5; maybe TRBD1 (6 bases). V lost 1 base, J lost 3 bases, and 20 bases lay in between. This CDR3 has 18 residues. Germline CDR1 SGHDT, CDR2 YYEEEE. CDR3 sequence reads: CASSLLQGGTINNQPQHF. CDR3 sequence (DNA): TGTGCCAGCAGCTTGTTACAGGGAGGGACCATAAACAATCAGCCCCAGCATTTT.

The rearrangement links TRBV18 to TRBJ2-6; the D is unclear. The germline V gene has CDR1 KGHSH and CDR2 LQKENI. V was clipped by 8 bases and J by 0 bases, with 8 bases between them. The CDR3 totals 14 residues. The CDR3 loop reads CASGNYSGANVLTF. CDR3 DNA: TGTGCCAGCGGCAATTACTCTGGGGCCAACGTCCTGACTTTC.

V usage is TRBV5-4 and J usage is TRBJ2-7, with 7 bases that match TRBD1. V trimming: 4 bases; J trimming: 2 bases; junction bases outside the gene matches: 9. Looked up from germline, CDR1 is SGHNT and CDR2 is YYREEE (reference sequence). The CDR3 loop spans 15 amino acids. The CDR3 DNA follows: TGTGCCAGCAGCAGGAGAGCCGGGACAGCCTACGAGCAGTACTTC. This gives the protein CASSRRAGTAYEQYF.

The chain uses TRBV5-6 and TRBJ1-2; 10 nucleotides align to TRBD1. The V gene's germline CDR1 is SGHDT and CDR2 YYEEEE. The CDR3 is 13 amino acids. V shed 4 bases and J 5 bases; nucleotides not matched to a gene: 2. CDR3 coding DNA: TGTGCCAGCAGCCTGGACAGGGGGTATGGCTACACCTTC. Amino acids: CASSLDRGYGYTF. Based on the CDR3 plus reference TRBV5-6 and TRBJ1-2, the full variable domain is DAGVTQSPTHLIKTRGQQVTLRCSPKSGHDTVSWYQQALGQGPQFIFQYYEEEERQRGNFPDRFSGHQFPNYSSELNVNALLLGDSALYLCASSLDRGYGYTFGSGTRLTVV.

CDR3 residues: CASSVSHLPQQGSNTEAFF. The CDR3 DNA follows: TGTGCCAGCAGCGTCTCCCACCTACCGCAGCAGGGCTCTAACACTGAAGCTTTCTTT. This sequence joins TRBV9 and TRBJ1-1; weak D call: TRBD1 (5 bases). CDR1 SGDLS and CDR2 YYNGEE come from the germline V gene. This CDR3 spans 19 amino acids. Trimming cost V 2 bases and J 2 bases, with 25 bases left between them.